The T cell receptor (beta chain) described here comes from a study of cytomegalovirus exposure and HLA in healthy donors. General study points: Available immune exposure information was restricted to CMV serostatus only.

A word on this clone: Its target is not known.

The study ran its PCR with 60 Vbeta and 13 Jbeta primers. As originally analysed: In a later analysis, about 12 million of some 80 million unique beta chains occurred in at least two donors. Generated by immunoSEQ multiplex PCR, the TCRdb table keeps only in-frame clones and is missing some. That table is the source of V, J and clone size, and D and trimming were worked out from the DNA. The data contain about 130,000 clones, roughly 80% of them singletons. Germline V lookup: CDR1 SGHRS, CDR2 YFSETQ. The CDR3 loop spans 18 amino acids. Germline trimming cut 4 bases from V and 3 bases from J; bases unmatched to any gene: 12.

The specimen sequenced was PBMCs. The gene calls are TRBV5-1 and TRBJ2-7; 14 bases map to TRBD2. The source of this sequence is a woman aged 50 to 60 in good health and CMV-seropositive. The CDR3 DNA sequence: TGCGCCAGCAGCAGTCCCGGGACTAGCGGGGGTGGAAGCTACGAGCAGTACTTC. Translated: CASSSPGTSGGGSYEQYF.